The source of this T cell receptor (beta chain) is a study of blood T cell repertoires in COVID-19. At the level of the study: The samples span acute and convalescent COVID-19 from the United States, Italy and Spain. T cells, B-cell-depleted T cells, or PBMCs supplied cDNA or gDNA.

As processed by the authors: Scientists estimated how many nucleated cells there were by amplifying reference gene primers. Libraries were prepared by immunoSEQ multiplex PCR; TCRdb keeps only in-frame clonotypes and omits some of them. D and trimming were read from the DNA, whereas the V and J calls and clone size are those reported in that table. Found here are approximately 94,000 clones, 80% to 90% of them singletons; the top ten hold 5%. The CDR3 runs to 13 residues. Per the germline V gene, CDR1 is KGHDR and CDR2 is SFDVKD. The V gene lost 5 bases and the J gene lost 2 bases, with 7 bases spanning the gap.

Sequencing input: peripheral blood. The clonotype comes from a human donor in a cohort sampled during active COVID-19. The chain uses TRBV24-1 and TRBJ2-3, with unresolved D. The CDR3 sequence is CATSVGNTDTQYF. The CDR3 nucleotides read TGTGCCACCAGTGTGGGCAACACAGATACGCAGTATTTT.